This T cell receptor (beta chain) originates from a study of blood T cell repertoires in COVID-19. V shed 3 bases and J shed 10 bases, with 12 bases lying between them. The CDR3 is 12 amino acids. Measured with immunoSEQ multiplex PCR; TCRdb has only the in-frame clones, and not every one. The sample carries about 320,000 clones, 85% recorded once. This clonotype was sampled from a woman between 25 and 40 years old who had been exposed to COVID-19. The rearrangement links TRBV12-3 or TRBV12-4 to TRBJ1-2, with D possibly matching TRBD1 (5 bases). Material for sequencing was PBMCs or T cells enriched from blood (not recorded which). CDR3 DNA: TGTGCCAGCAGTTTCGGGGGAATCGTCTACACCTTC. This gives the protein CASSFGGIVYTF.